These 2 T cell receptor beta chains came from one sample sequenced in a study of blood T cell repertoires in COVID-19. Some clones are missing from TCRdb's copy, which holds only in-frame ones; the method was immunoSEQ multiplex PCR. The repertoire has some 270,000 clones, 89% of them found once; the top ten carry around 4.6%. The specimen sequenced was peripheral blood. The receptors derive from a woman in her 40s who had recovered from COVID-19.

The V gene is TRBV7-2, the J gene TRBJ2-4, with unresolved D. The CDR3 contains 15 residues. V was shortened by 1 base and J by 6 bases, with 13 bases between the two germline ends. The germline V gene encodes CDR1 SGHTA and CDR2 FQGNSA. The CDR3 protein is CASSLEQAKRNIQYF. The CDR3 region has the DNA TGTGCCAGCAGCTTAGAGCAGGCCAAGAGAAACATTCAGTACTTC.

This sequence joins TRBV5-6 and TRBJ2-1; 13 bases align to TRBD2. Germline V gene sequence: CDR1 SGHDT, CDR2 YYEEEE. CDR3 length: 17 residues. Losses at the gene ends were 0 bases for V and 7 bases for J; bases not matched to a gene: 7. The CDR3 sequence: CASSLAGLAGEGNEQFF. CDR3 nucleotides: TGTGCCAGCAGCTTGGCCGGACTAGCGGGGGAGGGTAATGAGCAGTTCTTC. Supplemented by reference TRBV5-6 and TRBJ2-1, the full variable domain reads DAGVTQSPTHLIKTRGQQVTLRCSPKSGHDTVSWYQQALGQGPQFIFQYYEEEERQRGNFPDRFSGHQFPNYSSELNVNALLLGDSALYLCASSLAGLAGEGNEQFFGPGTRLTVL.